Presented here are 16 T cell receptor beta chains from one specimen sequenced in a study of CD8 T cells in Susac syndrome. An amount of RNA that ranged from 0.5 to 1 ug was reverse transcribed with random hexamers. TCRdb re-derived calls from the immunoSEQ multiplex PCR reads in MiXCR, one entry per CDR3 protein. The top ten clones hold approximately 0.11% of a sample with around 190,000 distinct CDR3 sequences, roughly 94% of them seen once. The sample was CD4+ T cells from PBMCs. Source of these receptors: a human donor with Susac syndrome.

This clonotype has more than one count but fewer than ten. The chain recombines TRBV7-9 with TRBJ1-6, with 7 bases fitting TRBD1. Unmatched junction bases numbered 0, after V lost 2 bases and J lost 5 bases. Germline V gene data show CDR1 as SEHNR and CDR2 as FQNEAQ (reference sequence). The CDR3 has 14 amino acids. The chain's CDR3 is CASSLTGDNSPLHF. The CDR3 region has the DNA TGTGCCAGCAGCTTAACAGGGGATAATTCACCCCTCCACTTT.

The chain employs TRBV3-1 and TRBJ2-7; D might be TRBD2 (5 bases). The CDR3 extends over 14 amino acids. Trimming took off 4 bases at V and 6 bases at J, with 16 bases between the two ends. CDR1 and CDR2 (germline): LGHDT, YNNKEL (reference sequence). CDR3: CASSRASFLVEQYF. The DNA of the CDR3 is TGTGCCAGCAGCCGGGCTAGCTTTCTTGTCGAGCAGTACTTC.

The rearrangement links TRBV24-1 to TRBJ1-2; 7 bases match TRBD1. This CDR3 spans 14 amino acids. The germline V gene encodes CDR1 KGHDR and CDR2 SFDVKD. Trimming removed 3 bases from V and 7 bases from J; junction bases left unmatched: 7. CDR3 nucleotide sequence: TGTGCCACCAGTGATGGCAGGGGGTTCGGTGGCTACACCTTC. This gives the protein CATSDGRGFGGYTF.

V and J are TRBV12-3 or TRBV12-4 and TRBJ1-2, with 8 bases identical to TRBD1. The CDR3 totals 15 residues. J was trimmed by 0 bases and V by 5 bases; bases with no gene match: 5. The CDR3 nucleotides are TGTGCCAGCAGTCCTCAGGGGGCAGCTAACTATGGCTACACCTTC. Its protein is CASSPQGAANYGYTF.

The V gene is TRBV9, the J gene TRBJ2-1; the D is unclear. The V end was cut by 0 bases, the J end by 4 bases, with 8 bases between. This CDR3 spans 14 amino acids. Germline-derived CDR1 and CDR2 are SGDLS and YYNGEE. The CDR3 bases are TGTGCCAGCAGCGTAGCGAGGAATTACAATGAGCAGTTCTTC. It translates to CASSVARNYNEQFF.

V usage is TRBV7-2 and J usage is TRBJ1-1, with D unclear. The CDR3 runs to 14 residues. The germline gives CDR1 SGHTA, CDR2 FQGNSA. Trimming shortened V by 4 bases and J by 1 base, and 10 bases separated the two germline ends. CDR3 protein: CASSSSAPNTEAFF. In DNA form, the CDR3 reads TGTGCCAGCAGCTCATCGGCGCCGAACACTGAAGCTTTCTTT.

The chain carries TRBV7-2 and TRBJ2-5; 10 bases match TRBD2. Germline V gives CDR1 SGHTA, CDR2 FQGNSA. This CDR3 contains 15 residues. Trimming cost V 5 bases and J 4 bases; bases outside gene matches: 7. The CDR3 reads CASSTAGGRVETQYF. The CDR3 bases are TGTGCCAGCAGCACAGCGGGGGGGCGGGTAGAGACCCAGTACTTC.

The rearrangement uses TRBV24-1 and TRBJ2-2; TRBD1 matches 7 bases. CDR1 is KGHDR and CDR2 is SFDVKD in the germline V gene. CDR3 length: 16 residues. J was trimmed by 4 bases and V by 4 bases; bases with no gene match: 8. The CDR3 reads CATSDPRQGTTGELFF. CDR3 bases: TGTGCCACCAGTGACCCACGACAGGGAACCACCGGGGAGCTGTTTTTT.

V is TRBV30 and J is TRBJ2-5; 7 bases match TRBD2. With V trimmed by 2 bases and J by 7 bases, 7 bases remained unmatched. In germline, CDR1 is GTSNPN, CDR2 SVGIG (reference sequence). The CDR3 covers 13 residues. CDR3: CAWSPNTGGTQYF. CDR3 in DNA: TGTGCCTGGAGTCCAAACACGGGAGGGACCCAGTACTTC.

The chain employs TRBV5-1 and TRBJ2-7; D is possibly TRBD1 or TRBD2 (5 bases each). Germline V gene lookup returns CDR1 SGHRS and CDR2 YFSETQ. The CDR3 consists of 12 residues. The ends were cut back, 0 bases at V and 6 bases at J, with 7 bases in the middle. The CDR3, as DNA: TGCGCCAGCAGCTTGGAGAGGGGCGAGCAGTACTTC. It specifies CASSLERGEQYF.

The rearrangement uses TRBV5-6 and TRBJ1-1, with unresolved D. The CDR3 is made up of 14 amino acids. Looked up from germline, CDR1 is SGHDT and CDR2 is YYEEEE. The V and J ends lost 0 bases and 3 bases respectively, with 9 bases between them. This chain's CDR3 is CASSLGFGDTEAFF. The DNA of the CDR3 is TGTGCCAGCAGCTTGGGCTTCGGGGACACTGAAGCTTTCTTT.

The chain is built from TRBV7-2 and TRBJ2-5; TRBD2 aligns across 11 bases. Unmatched junction bases numbered 7, after V lost 5 bases and J lost 5 bases. This CDR3 is 15 amino acids long. The germline gives CDR1 SGHTA, CDR2 FQGNSA. CDR3 region: CASSHVTSGVETQYF. The CDR3 nucleotides are TGTGCCAGCAGCCATGTGACTAGCGGGGTTGAGACCCAGTACTTC.

The chain combines TRBV14 with TRBJ1-2; tentative D call: TRBD1 (5 bases). V lost 5 bases to trimming and J lost 0 bases, with 7 bases between them. The CDR3 is 13 residues long. The germline V gene has CDR1 SGHDN and CDR2 FVKESK. The CDR3 loop is CASSRQPNYGYTF. The CDR3 DNA follows: TGTGCCAGCAGCAGACAGCCTAACTATGGCTACACCTTC.

This clonotype showed up just a few times. The chain is built from TRBV27 and TRBJ2-7, with 10 bases lining up with TRBD1. Germline V CDR1 and CDR2: MNHEY, SMNVEV (reference sequence). This CDR3 region has 15 residues. V gave up 4 bases and J gave up 2 bases; unmatched junction bases: 5. The CDR3 spells CASSSPGQGTYEQYF. CDR3 sequence (DNA): TGTGCCAGCAGTTCCCCGGGACAGGGGACCTACGAGCAGTACTTC.

The chain uses TRBV2 and TRBJ1-2; 8 bases agree with TRBD1. The CDR3 consists of 14 residues. The V and J ends lost 3 bases and 2 bases, in that order; junction bases with no gene match: 2. CDR1 is SNHLY and CDR2 is FYNNEI in the germline V gene. The CDR3 loop is CASSETGANYGYTF. The CDR3 coding sequence is TGTGCCAGCAGTGAGACAGGGGCCAACTATGGCTACACCTTC.

This chain joins TRBV12-3 or TRBV12-4 and TRBJ1-3; 9 bases line up with TRBD1. V gave up 3 bases and J gave up 3 bases; unmatched junction bases: 12. The length of the CDR3 is 18 residues. As DNA, the CDR3 is TGTGCCAGCAGTTTGCTACTAGGGACAGGGTATCGTGGAAACACCATATATTTT. Residues: CASSLLLGTGYRGNTIYF.